The 28 T cell receptor beta chains given below trace back to one sample, sequenced in a study of T cell responses to AZD1222 COVID-19 vaccine. Sequencing used immunoSEQ multiplex PCR; TCRdb keeps in-frame clones, though not all of them. In the table there are over 85,000 clones, approximately 90% of which are singletons. The sample was peripheral blood, taken on day 0 of AZD1222 vaccination. Receptors originate from an adult in good health.

CDR3 bases: TGTGCCAGCAGCAACCCGGCGGGAGCCGCCTACGAGCAGTACTTC. Translation gives CASSNPAGAAYEQYF. This chain links TRBV6-2 or TRBV6-3 with TRBJ2-7, with 7 bases matching TRBD2. Germline assignment: CDR1 MNHEY and CDR2 SVGEGT. The CDR3 loop spans 15 amino acids. The junction had 10 bases not matched to a gene; V was cut back by 6 bases and J by 2 bases.

This clone was seen only a few times. This chain uses TRBV7-9 with TRBJ2-7; D is possibly TRBD2 (5 bases). Germline V lookup: CDR1 SEHNR, CDR2 FQNEAQ (reference sequence). The CDR3 runs to 11 residues. The V end lost 5 bases, the J end lost 5 bases, and 7 bases lay between the germline ends. The CDR3 here is CASSLGDEQYF. The CDR3 coding sequence is TGTGCCAGCAGCCTCGGGGACGAGCAGTACTTC. Together with reference TRBV7-9 and TRBJ2-7, the CDR3 gives the full variable domain: DTGVSQNPRHKITKRGQNVTFRCDPISEHNRLYWYRQTLGQGPEFLTYFQNEAQLEKSRLLSDRFSAERPKGSFSTLEIQRTEQGDSAMYLCASSLGDEQYFGPGTRLTVT.

The CDR3 region has the DNA TGTGCCAGCAGCGTGACCGGGGAGCTGTTTTTT. This translates into CASSVTGELFF. V and J are TRBV9 and TRBJ2-2; D is ambiguous. Per the germline V gene, CDR1 is SGDLS and CDR2 is YYNGEE. The V gene lost 2 bases and the J gene lost 5 bases, with 1 base spanning the gap. The CDR3 extends over 11 amino acids.

A single count supports this clone. V is TRBV5-1 and J is TRBJ1-2, with D possibly being TRBD1 (6 bases). The V and J ends lost 4 bases and 8 bases respectively, with 18 bases between them. CDR1 and CDR2 (germline): SGHRS, YFSETQ. The CDR3 spans 14 residues. The CDR3 loop is CASSLDSNLGGYTF. In DNA, the CDR3 is TGCGCCAGCAGCCTGGACAGTAACTTGGGGGGCTACACCTTC.

The V call is TRBV5-6, the J call TRBJ1-6; D is unresolved. The CDR3 has 17 residues. Between the trimmed V and J ends, which lost 3 bases and 0 bases, there was a span of 13 bases. Germline V gives CDR1 SGHDT, CDR2 YYEEEE. CDR3 region: CASSSWAVSSYNSPLHF. CDR3 nucleotides: TGTGCCAGCAGCTCTTGGGCCGTAAGCTCCTATAATTCACCCCTCCACTTT.

This sequence joins TRBV9 and TRBJ1-3; 8 bases align to TRBD1. The germline V gene has CDR1 SGDLS and CDR2 YYNGEE. The V and J ends lost 4 bases and 4 bases, in that order; junction bases with no gene match: 16. CDR3 length: 18 amino acids. CDR3 DNA sequence: TGTGCCAGCAGCTTAGGAGTAGACAGGGGTAGAAGGGGAAACACCATATATTTT. This sequence encodes CASSLGVDRGRRGNTIYF.

The rearrangement joins TRBV9 to TRBJ2-7, with TRBD2 as a possible D gene (6 bases). V dropped 0 bases and J dropped 3 bases, with 10 bases sitting between them. Germline-derived CDR1 and CDR2 are SGDLS and YYNGEE. CDR3 length: 14 amino acids. The CDR3: CASSVEAGIYEQYF. The DNA of the CDR3 is TGTGCCAGCAGCGTAGAGGCGGGGATCTACGAGCAGTACTTC. The whole variable domain, filled in from reference TRBV9 and TRBJ2-7, reads DSGVTQTPKHLITATGQRVTLRCSPRSGDLSVYWYQQSLDQGLQFLIQYYNGEERAKGNILERFSAQQFPDLHSELNLSSLELGDSALYFCASSVEAGIYEQYFGPGTRLTVT.

This chain joins TRBV15 and TRBJ1-1, with a weak D call TRBD1 (5 bases). Germline V gives CDR1 LNHNV, CDR2 YYDKDF (reference sequence). V was pared by 5 bases and J by 4 bases, with 11 bases between. The length of the CDR3 is 13 residues. CDR3 in amino acids: CATSGGGTTEAFF. CDR3 sequence (DNA): TGTGCCACCAGCGGGGGGGGGACCACTGAAGCTTTCTTT.

This rearrangement joins TRBV5-6 to TRBJ1-4, with 8 bases matching TRBD1. Germline V gives CDR1 SGHDT, CDR2 YYEEEE. With V trimmed by 4 bases and J by 3 bases, 5 bases remained unmatched. This CDR3 has 15 amino acids. CDR3 loop: CASSRQGPANEKLFF. For the CDR3, the DNA is TGTGCCAGCAGCCGACAGGGGCCGGCTAATGAAAAACTGTTTTTT.

The CDR3 here is CSVEDSSIGSYEQYF. The CDR3 DNA follows: TGCAGCGTTGAAGATAGTTCCATAGGCTCCTACGAGCAGTACTTC. The rearrangement links TRBV29-1 to TRBJ2-7; D remains ambiguous. The germline CDR1 and CDR2 sequences are SQVTM and ANQGSEA. V lost 0 bases, J lost 0 bases, and 12 bases lay in between. CDR3 size: 15 residues.

This chain uses TRBV29-1 with TRBJ1-2; TRBD1 aligns across 7 bases. Losses at the gene ends were 1 base for V and 4 bases for J; bases not matched to a gene: 6. The CDR3 has 14 amino acids. The germline gives CDR1 SQVTM, CDR2 ANQGSEA. In DNA form, the CDR3 reads TGCAGCGTTGAAGGCAGGGACAGACCCTATGGCTACACCTTC. This sequence encodes CSVEGRDRPYGYTF.

This rearrangement joins TRBV11-2 to TRBJ2-7; D gene unclear. The CDR3 has 12 residues. Trimming stripped 4 bases from V and 4 bases from J, with 8 bases between. CDR1 and CDR2 (germline): SGHAT, FQNNGV. CDR3 coding DNA: TGTGCCAGCAGCTCCGATGTATACGAGCAGTACTTC. Encoded protein: CASSSDVYEQYF.

The gene calls are TRBV30 and TRBJ2-2; D possibly corresponds to TRBD1 (6 bases). Germline V gene lookup returns CDR1 GTSNPN and CDR2 SVGIG (reference sequence). The CDR3 has 14 residues. Trimming cost V 3 bases and J 0 bases, with 8 bases left between them. The CDR3 sequence: CAWRDSSNTGELFF. The CDR3 bases are TGTGCCTGGAGGGACAGTTCGAACACCGGGGAGCTGTTTTTT.

This clone has only one observation. The chain joins TRBV11-1 to TRBJ1-3; 7 bases fit TRBD1. V trimming: 4 bases; J trimming: 3 bases; junction bases outside the gene matches: 3. The CDR3 runs 14 residues. From germline, CDR1 is SGHAT and CDR2 FQDESV (reference sequence). CDR3 sequence: CASSWRDSGNTIYF. Written as DNA, the CDR3 is TGTGCCAGCAGCTGGAGGGACAGTGGAAACACCATATATTTT.

This clone was counted a single time. This chain uses TRBV7-3 with TRBJ1-3; weak D call: TRBD1 (5 bases). There are 17 residues in the CDR3. The germline CDR1 and CDR2 sequences are SGHTA and FQGTGA. V lost 4 bases and J lost 0, with 16 bases in between. DNA of the CDR3: TGTGCCAGCAGCTCGCCCCGGGACCCAAGCTCTGGAAACACCATATATTTT. Its protein product is CASSSPRDPSSGNTIYF.

This rearrangement joins TRBV27 to TRBJ1-6; D ambiguous. The V gene's germline CDR1 is MNHEY and CDR2 SMNVEV (reference sequence). This CDR3 is built from 12 residues. Trimming removed 8 bases at V and 8 bases at J, with 10 bases between. The CDR3 DNA follows: TGTGCCAGCCGGGAGGGCTATTCACCCCTCCACTTT. Translated, it gives CASREGYSPLHF.

V and J are TRBV2 and TRBJ1-6; D remains unclear. The V end was cut by 7 bases, the J end by 6 bases, with 10 bases between. Looked up from germline, CDR1 is SNHLY and CDR2 is FYNNEI. The CDR3 loop spans 13 amino acids. The DNA for the CDR3 is TGTGCCAGCATGGCGGAGGGTAATTCACCCCTCCACTTT. It translates to CASMAEGNSPLHF. The variable domain in full, with the rest retrieved from reference TRBV2 and TRBJ1-6, is EPEVTQTPSHQVTQMGQEVILRCVPISNHLYFYWYRQILGQKVEFLVSFYNNEISEKSEIFDDQFSVERPDGSNFTLKIRSTKLEDSAMYFCASMAEGNSPLHFGNGTRLTVT.

This clone was seen only once. Written as DNA, the CDR3 is TGTGCCAGCAGTGAAGCGCGGGGATTAGGCGCTGAAGCTTTCTTT. This gives the protein CASSEARGLGAEAFF. This chain connects TRBV6-1 to TRBJ1-1; the D is unclear. Germline V gene data show CDR1 as MNHNS and CDR2 as SASEGT. With 0 bases removed from V and 6 bases from J, the gap between germline ends came to 14 bases. This CDR3 is 15 amino acids long.

The V gene is TRBV5-6, the J gene TRBJ2-7; either TRBD1 or TRBD2 may supply D (5 bases each). V shed 2 bases and J shed 0 bases, with 12 bases lying between them. The germline V gene encodes CDR1 SGHDT and CDR2 YYEEEE. This CDR3 has 15 residues. DNA for the CDR3: TGTGCCAGCAGCTTTCGGGGCGCCAGCTCCTACGAGCAGTACTTC. Encoded protein: CASSFRGASSYEQYF.

In this sample, this clone turned up once. The chain joins TRBV24-1 to TRBJ2-7, with D possibly TRBD1 on 6 matching bases. Trimming left V 4 bases short and J 2 bases short, with 11 bases between. The germline gives CDR1 KGHDR, CDR2 SFDVKD. The CDR3 is 14 amino acids. The CDR3 loop reads CATSDPGQAYEQYF. CDR3 in DNA: TGTGCCACCAGTGACCCGGGACAAGCCTACGAGCAGTACTTC.

The J gene is TRBJ1-1, the V gene TRBV5-8; TRBD1 is a possible D gene (5 bases). The CDR3 loop spans 12 amino acids. V was clipped by 0 bases and J by 8 bases, with 8 bases between them. Germline assignment: CDR1 SGHTS and CDR2 YDEGEE. The CDR3 loop reads CASSLEGTEAFF. CDR3 bases: TGTGCCAGCAGCTTGGAGGGGACCGAAGCTTTCTTT.

This clone was found once. V is TRBV10-1 and J is TRBJ2-2; unclear D gene. From germline, CDR1 is WNHNN and CDR2 SYGVQD (reference sequence). CDR3 length: 14 amino acids. CDR3 residues: CATQEVALAGELFF. The CDR3 coding sequence is TGCGCAACCCAAGAAGTGGCTCTCGCCGGGGAGCTGTTTTTT.

This clone was recorded once. The chain combines TRBV7-8 with TRBJ1-4; D call uncertain. The germline V and J ends were trimmed by 2 bases and 4 bases, with 5 bases remaining between them. CDR3 length: 13 residues. Germline CDR1 SGHVS, CDR2 FQNEAQ. CDR3 DNA: TGTGCCAGCAGCTTAAGTATTAATGAAAAACTGTTTTTT. The encoded protein is CASSLSINEKLFF.

The genes are TRBV13 and TRBJ1-6; D gene unclear. The CDR3 sequence is 12 residues long. CDR1 and CDR2 (germline): PRHDT, FYEKMQ (reference sequence). Deletions cut 5 bases from V and 4 bases from J, with 3 bases between. The CDR3: CASSTYNSPLHF. CDR3 DNA sequence: TGTGCCAGCAGCACGTATAATTCACCCCTCCACTTT.

This chain joins TRBV28 and TRBJ1-5; 7 nucleotides agree with TRBD1. CDR1 and CDR2 (germline): MDHEN, SYDVKM. This CDR3 has 16 residues. The V and J ends lost 4 bases and 0 bases, in that order; junction bases with no gene match: 6. The CDR3 protein is CASSSKHRGSNQPQHF. The CDR3 nucleotides read TGTGCCAGCAGTTCTAAACACAGGGGTAGCAATCAGCCCCAGCATTTT.

This chain links TRBV5-6 with TRBJ2-4; D might be TRBD1 (5 bases). The CDR3 has 16 amino acids. The V gene lost 4 bases and the J gene lost 0 bases, with 14 bases spanning the gap. Germline assignment: CDR1 SGHDT and CDR2 YYEEEE. The CDR3 sequence is CASSPREALAKNIQYF. The CDR3 DNA sequence: TGTGCCAGCAGCCCCAGGGAAGCCTTAGCCAAAAACATTCAGTACTTC. Variable domain in full (rest from reference TRBV5-6 and TRBJ2-4): DAGVTQSPTHLIKTRGQQVTLRCSPKSGHDTVSWYQQALGQGPQFIFQYYEEEERQRGNFPDRFSGHQFPNYSSELNVNALLLGDSALYLCASSPREALAKNIQYFGAGTRLSVL.

The chain recombines TRBV19 with TRBJ1-4; TRBD1 agrees at 7 bases. V shed 4 bases, J shed 2 bases, and the junction held 4 bases outside the gene matches. CDR1 is LNHDA and CDR2 is SQIVND in the germline V gene (reference sequence). CDR3 length equals 15 residues. The CDR3 reads CASSRGQETNEKLFF. CDR3 nucleotide sequence: TGTGCCAGTAGTAGAGGACAGGAGACTAATGAAAAACTGTTTTTT.

This chain links TRBV5-1 with TRBJ2-2; D remains unclear. The CDR3 has 15 amino acids. V was trimmed by 4 bases and J by 4 bases, leaving 14 bases between them. Germline assignment: CDR1 SGHRS and CDR2 YFSETQ. This chain's CDR3 is CASSMNGGITGELFF. DNA of the CDR3: TGCGCCAGCAGCATGAACGGTGGGATCACCGGGGAGCTGTTTTTT.